This T cell receptor (beta chain) was captured in a study of shared clonotypes between healthy human individuals. Overall study results and limits: Non-shared clonotypes displayed generation probabilities falling below those of clonotypes present in all four donors.

This clone was observed a single time. Its antigen is unknown. The CDR3 has 14 amino acids. The V gene's germline CDR1 is GTSNPN and CDR2 SVGIG (reference sequence). The germline V and J ends were trimmed by 0 bases and 5 bases, with 11 bases remaining between them. TCRdb's copy holds only in-frame clones and misses some; the assay was immunoSEQ multiplex PCR. The sample lists about 2.4 million clones, approximately 93% occurring once. This receptor was identified in a young man in good health. Some clones in this sample may be carry-over from other donors' samples. Sequencing was done on a sample of naive CD4+ T cells from PBMCs. Regarding subset: CD45RA+ positively selected. This sequence joins TRBV30 and TRBJ1-5, with D unresolved. The DNA of the CDR3 is TGTGCCTGGAGTGTAGCCGCGGGTGATCAGCCCCAGCATTTT. Its protein is CAWSVAAGDQPQHF.